A single TCR beta chain is shown here with its context. These data originate in a study of blood T cell repertoires in COVID-19. About the study: Italy, Spain and the United States were the sources of the convalescent and acute COVID-19 samples.

This table comes from immunoSEQ multiplex PCR, and its TCRdb copy is limited to in-frame clones, with some not included. Here the sample spans around 300,000 clones, over 75% being singletons. With 4 bases removed from V and 7 bases from J, the gap between germline ends came to 10 bases. The CDR3 has 12 amino acids. Germline-derived CDR1 and CDR2 are SGHDN and FVKESK. Sequencing was performed on PBMCs or T cells enriched from blood (not recorded which). The chain combines TRBV14 with TRBJ1-2; weak D call: TRBD1 (6 bases). This TCR derives from a young woman who had recovered from COVID-19. Here the CDR3 reads CASSPQGPGYTF. Written as DNA, the CDR3 is TGTGCCAGCAGCCCCCAGGGGCCTGGCTACACCTTC.